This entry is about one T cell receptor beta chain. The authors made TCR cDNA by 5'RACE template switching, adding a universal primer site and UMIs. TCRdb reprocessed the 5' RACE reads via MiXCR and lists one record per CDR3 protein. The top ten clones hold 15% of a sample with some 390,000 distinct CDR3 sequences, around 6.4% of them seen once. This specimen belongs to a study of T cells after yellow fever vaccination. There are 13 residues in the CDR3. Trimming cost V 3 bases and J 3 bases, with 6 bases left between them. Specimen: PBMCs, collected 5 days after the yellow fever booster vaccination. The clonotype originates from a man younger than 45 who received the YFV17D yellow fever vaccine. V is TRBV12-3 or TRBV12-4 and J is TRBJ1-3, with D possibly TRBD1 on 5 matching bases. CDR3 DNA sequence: TGTGCCAGCAGTTTCCAGGGTGGAAACACCATATATTTT. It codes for CASSFQGGNTIYF.